This TCR beta chain comes out of a study of beta chain features in type 1 diabetes. Study information: Cell yields, gender and age were similar in healthy donors and patients.

Comments on this clone: The antigen is not known.

Study-level results: Insertion counts at VDJ junctions were lower in type 1 diabetes patients, who also showed more deletions there.

The investigators reverse transcribed all of the isolated RNA, so they sequenced expressed TCRB transcripts. Naive, central memory and regulatory T cell samples produced a mean of about 3.5 million reads. Only in-frame clones appear in the TCRdb table, and some are missing; sequencing was by immunoSEQ multiplex PCR. The table shows 350,000 to 400,000 clones, with approximately 16% occurring only once. Without exception, sorted populations had purity beyond 95%. Germline CDR1 reads MDHEN; CDR2 reads SYDVKM. V lost 8 bases to trimming and J lost 2 bases, with 8 bases between them. The CDR3 is 12 residues long.

The sample was naive CD4+ T cells from blood. This clonotype originated in a woman aged 18-29 years in good health. V and J are TRBV28 and TRBJ2-3, with D maybe TRBD1 (5 bases). For the CDR3, the DNA is TGTGCCAGCCAGGGCTACACAGATACGCAGTATTTT. Residues: CASQGYTDTQYF.